The 27 T cell receptor beta chains below come from one sample, sequenced in a study of blood T cell repertoires in COVID-19. Repertoires were generated with immunoSEQ multiplex PCR, while TCRdb's copy carries only in-frame clones and drops some. Seen here are over 50,000 clones, roughly three quarters observed once, and the top ten hold about 15%. Sample: peripheral blood. These receptors were collected from a human donor with active or convalescent COVID-19. The donor label of this sample is uncertain.

This clone was seen a few times. The genes are TRBV15 and TRBJ1-5; D uncertain. Trimming took off 5 bases at V and 2 bases at J, with 13 bases between the two ends. Germline V CDR1 and CDR2: LNHNV, YYDKDF (reference sequence). The CDR3 loop spans 15 amino acids. The CDR3 nucleotides read TGTGCCACCAGCCCCCGCGGAGGTCGCAATCAGCCCCAGCATTTT. This encodes CATSPRGGRNQPQHF. The whole variable domain, filled in from reference TRBV15 and TRBJ1-5, reads DAMVIQNPRYQVTQFGKPVTLSCSQTLNHNVMYWYQQKSSQAPKLLFHYYDKDFNNEADTPDNFQSRRPNTSFCFLDIRSPGLGDTAMYLCATSPRGGRNQPQHFGDGTRLSIL.

The chain couples TRBV6-2 or TRBV6-3 to TRBJ1-5; 7 nucleotides match TRBD1. The CDR3 spans 13 residues. V shed 5 bases, J shed 4 bases, and the junction held 2 bases outside the gene matches. CDR1 is MNHEY, CDR2 SVGEGT, per germline. CDR3: CASSGTANQPQHF. CDR3 coding DNA: TGTGCCAGCAGTGGGACAGCGAATCAGCCCCAGCATTTT.

This clone was counted between two and nine times. The rearrangement links TRBV5-1 to TRBJ2-2, with 7 bases matching TRBD2. CDR1 and CDR2 from the germline V gene are SGHRS and YFSETQ. Trimming cost V 5 bases and J 0 bases; bases outside gene matches: 1. The length of the CDR3 is 14 residues. In nucleotides, the CDR3 is TGCGCCAGCAGGGGAGGGTCGAACACCGGGGAGCTGTTTTTT. This encodes CASRGGSNTGELFF.

This clone has a handful of counts. The rearrangement uses TRBV2 and TRBJ1-1, with TRBD1 matching over 7 bases. V was pared by 5 bases and J by 2 bases, with 5 bases of the junction left unmatched. The CDR3 loop spans 14 amino acids. Germline loops: CDR1 SNHLY, CDR2 FYNNEI. The CDR3 DNA is TGTGCCAGCAGTTTACAGGGGTCCAACACTGAAGCTTTCTTT. Translated: CASSLQGSNTEAFF. Full variable domain (missing parts from reference TRBV2 and TRBJ1-1): EPEVTQTPSHQVTQMGQEVILRCVPISNHLYFYWYRQILGQKVEFLVSFYNNEISEKSEIFDDQFSVERPDGSNFTLKIRSTKLEDSAMYFCASSLQGSNTEAFFGQGTRLTVV.

A single count supports this clone. This sequence joins TRBV28 and TRBJ1-2, with 8 bases matching TRBD1. The germline V gene encodes CDR1 MDHEN and CDR2 SYDVKM. With 5 bases clipped from V and 4 bases from J, the junction kept 0 bases outside the gene matches. The CDR3 sequence is 12 residues long. The CDR3 here is CASSQGAYGYTF. In nucleotides, the CDR3 is TGTGCCAGCAGTCAGGGGGCCTATGGCTACACCTTC.

This clone has just one count. The chain is built from TRBV6-1 and TRBJ2-5, with 7 bases that match TRBD2. V shed 1 base and J 5 bases; nucleotides not matched to a gene: 4. The CDR3 totals 14 residues. From germline, CDR1 is MNHNS and CDR2 SASEGT. CDR3 sequence: CASSEGRGRETQYF. The CDR3 coding sequence is TGTGCCAGCAGTGAAGGGCGGGGGAGGGAGACCCAGTACTTC.

The chain employs TRBV27 and TRBJ2-5; tentatively, D is TRBD1 (6 bases). The CDR3 totals 17 residues. The V and J ends lost 6 bases and 5 bases respectively, with 25 bases between them. The germline CDR1 and CDR2 sequences are MNHEY and SMNVEV (reference sequence). The CDR3 DNA reads TGTGCCAGCAGCCTATGGGGTCTAGGGGGATATAAGGAGACCCAGTACTTC. Residues: CASSLWGLGGYKETQYF.

This clone is termed medium-sized. J is TRBJ2-1 and V is TRBV6-1; perhaps TRBD2 as D (6 bases). CDR1 MNHNS and CDR2 SASEGT come from the germline V gene. Trimming took 3 bases from V and 0 from J, leaving 15 bases between them. This CDR3 comprises 17 residues. CDR3 DNA sequence: TGTGCCAGCAGTGACCTTGCGGGGATGACCTCCTACAATGAGCAGTTCTTC. It yields the protein CASSDLAGMTSYNEQFF.

The chain combines TRBV10-1 with TRBJ1-3; 9 positions agree with TRBD1. CDR1 WNHNN and CDR2 SYGVQD come from the germline V gene (reference sequence). The CDR3 totals 16 residues. V gave up 3 bases and J gave up 5 bases; unmatched junction bases: 8. The DNA for the CDR3 is TGCGCCAGCAGTGATAGTACAGGGGGCGATAGAAACACCATATATTTT. This sequence encodes CASSDSTGGDRNTIYF.

This sequence joins TRBV7-2 and TRBJ2-7, with TRBD1 as a possible D gene (5 bases). The germline V gene encodes CDR1 SGHTA and CDR2 FQGNSA. CDR3 length: 15 amino acids. With 4 bases removed from V and 2 bases from J, the gap between germline ends came to 15 bases. CDR3 in amino acids: CASSSGQGFAYEQYF. CDR3 coding DNA: TGTGCCAGCAGCTCCGGGCAGGGATTTGCCTACGAGCAGTACTTC.

The chain employs TRBV6-5 and TRBJ2-1; no clear D gene. The CDR3 runs to 14 residues. Germline V gene data show CDR1 as MNHEY and CDR2 as SVGAGI. Trimming left V 6 bases short and J 7 bases short, with 16 bases between. DNA for the CDR3: TGTGCCAGCAGGGTAAGACCCACGACAAATGAGCAGTTCTTC. Protein sequence: CASRVRPTTNEQFF.

The chain recombines TRBV10-3 with TRBJ2-7; 8 bases map to TRBD2. V shed 11 bases, J shed 0 bases, and the junction held 6 bases outside the gene matches. The CDR3 sequence is 13 residues long. Germline V gives CDR1 ENHRY, CDR2 SYGVKD. Here the CDR3 reads CAVTSDDSYEQYF. For the CDR3, the DNA is TGTGCCGTGACTAGCGACGACTCCTACGAGCAGTACTTC.

The V and J genes are TRBV11-2 and TRBJ2-7; tentatively, D is TRBD2 (6 bases). The germline gives CDR1 SGHAT, CDR2 FQNNGV. Trimming stripped 8 bases from V and 0 bases from J, with 14 bases between. This CDR3 has 14 amino acids. The CDR3 reads CASLPGLSSYEQYF. The CDR3 coding sequence is TGTGCCAGCTTACCGGGACTGAGCTCCTACGAGCAGTACTTC.

This clone was seen once. This chain joins TRBV7-2 and TRBJ2-1; 9 bases are a match to TRBD2. Germline CDR1 reads SGHTA; CDR2 reads FQGNSA. V gave up 3 bases and J gave up 4 bases; unmatched junction bases: 1. The CDR3 contains 14 residues. The CDR3 sequence: CASSFGLAYNEQFF. The CDR3 DNA reads as TGTGCCAGCAGCTTTGGACTAGCGTACAATGAGCAGTTCTTC.

The chain carries TRBV19 and TRBJ1-6; D gene unclear. Germline loops: CDR1 LNHDA, CDR2 SQIVND (reference sequence). The length of the CDR3 is 12 residues. V was shortened by 2 bases and J by 13 bases, with 9 bases between the two germline ends. The CDR3, as DNA: TGTGCCAGTAGTATAATCGGGAATCCCCTCCACTTT. It encodes CASSIIGNPLHF.

As DNA, the CDR3 is TGTGCCTGGAGTTACGGGGGGAGCTCCTACAATGAGCAGTTCTTC. This sequence encodes CAWSYGGSSYNEQFF. The chain is built from TRBV30 and TRBJ2-1; TRBD2 agrees at 7 bases. In germline, CDR1 is GTSNPN, CDR2 SVGIG (reference sequence). The V gene end was trimmed by 2 bases and the J gene end by 0 bases; junction bases not matched to a gene: 4. The CDR3 runs 15 residues.

The CDR3 DNA sequence: TGTGCCAGCAAGGACGCGGGGGAAAAACTGTTTTTT. Translation gives CASKDAGEKLFF. The chain uses TRBV28 and TRBJ1-4; D is unresolved. The CDR3 is made up of 12 amino acids. Germline V CDR1 and CDR2: MDHEN, SYDVKM. The V gene lost 7 bases and the J gene lost 8 bases, with 11 bases spanning the gap.

The V and J genes are TRBV19 and TRBJ1-4, with D possibly matching TRBD1 (5 bases). The CDR3 spans 13 residues. Trimming took off 6 bases at V and 0 bases at J, with 5 bases between the two ends. Germline lookup yields CDR1 LNHDA and CDR2 SQIVND (reference sequence). In DNA, the CDR3 is TGTGCCAGTAGCAGGGCAACTAATGAAAAACTGTTTTTT. This translates into CASSRATNEKLFF.

The genes are TRBV24-1 and TRBJ1-5, with D perhaps TRBD1 (5 bases). Deletions cut 5 bases from V and 4 bases from J, with 14 bases between. The CDR3 totals 15 residues. From germline, CDR1 is KGHDR and CDR2 SFDVKD. In DNA, the CDR3 is TGTGCCACCAGTGGGGGACTGTCGACGAATCAGCCCCAGCATTTT. It translates to CATSGGLSTNQPQHF.

This clone showed up just once. This chain connects TRBV5-1 to TRBJ1-1; D may be TRBD1 (6 bases). CDR1 SGHRS and CDR2 YFSETQ come from the germline V gene. The CDR3 contains 14 residues. V was trimmed by 0 bases and J by 0 bases, leaving 6 bases between them. As DNA, the CDR3 is TGCGCCAGCAGCTTGGGGACAGTGAACACTGAAGCTTTCTTT. Its translation: CASSLGTVNTEAFF.

The rearrangement uses TRBV5-6 and TRBJ1-1; possibly TRBD1 for D (5 bases). V lost 0 bases, J lost 4 bases, and 7 bases lay in between. The germline V gene has CDR1 SGHDT and CDR2 YYEEEE. The CDR3 has 13 amino acids. The CDR3 DNA is TGTGCCAGCAGCTTGGCGGGGGTCACTGAAGCTTTCTTT. Its protein is CASSLAGVTEAFF.

The chain recombines TRBV7-2 with TRBJ1-6; D may be TRBD1 (6 bases). Germline assignment: CDR1 SGHTA and CDR2 FQGNSA. The CDR3 is made up of 14 amino acids. V was trimmed by 6 bases and J by 2 bases, leaving 8 bases between them. In DNA form, the CDR3 reads TGTGCCAGCAGACAGGGCACCTATAATTCACCCCTCCACTTT. It encodes CASRQGTYNSPLHF. Combining the CDR3 with reference TRBV7-2 and TRBJ1-6 gives the whole variable domain GAGVSQSPSNKVTEKGKDVELRCDPISGHTALYWYRQSLGQGLEFLIYFQGNSAPDKSGLPSDRFSAERTGGSVSTLTIQRTQQEDSAVYLCASRQGTYNSPLHFGNGTRLTVT.

This sequence joins TRBV21-1 and TRBJ2-7; TRBD2 is the table's D call, not checked against the DNA. TRBV21-1 is a recognized pseudogene. CDR3 length: 14 residues. The CDR3 sequence is CASRELALSYEQYF. The CDR3, as DNA: TGTGCCAGCAGGGAACTAGCGCTCTCCTACGAGCAGTACTTC.

The rearrangement joins TRBV3-1 (or the pseudogene TRBV3-2) to TRBJ2-1, with 7 nucleotides matching TRBD2. CDR1 and CDR2 (germline): LGHDT, YNNKEL (reference sequence). Germline trimming cut 0 bases from V and 12 bases from J; bases unmatched to any gene: 5. The CDR3 length is 13 residues. CDR3 loop: CASSQDFSGGQFF. In DNA form, the CDR3 reads TGTGCCAGCAGCCAAGATTTCTCGGGGGGGCAGTTCTTC.

This chain uses TRBV7-6 with TRBJ2-5; possibly TRBD1 for D (6 bases). Germline V CDR1 and CDR2: SGHVS, FNYEAQ. With 2 bases removed from V and 3 bases from J, the gap between germline ends came to 25 bases. The CDR3 is 19 residues long. CDR3 sequence: CASSLPIYGTSSGKETQYF. CDR3 nucleotide sequence: TGTGCCAGCAGCTTACCGATCTATGGGACATCAAGTGGGAAAGAGACCCAGTACTTC.

This clone was counted only a few times. The chain combines TRBV2 with TRBJ2-3, with 10 bases lining up with TRBD1. Unmatched junction bases numbered 6, after V lost 6 bases and J lost 3 bases. The length of the CDR3 is 15 residues. Germline V gives CDR1 SNHLY, CDR2 FYNNEI. In DNA form, the CDR3 reads TGTGCCAGCAGGAAACGGGACAGGGGAACAGATACGCAGTATTTT. It specifies CASRKRDRGTDTQYF.

This sequence joins TRBV19 and TRBJ1-2; perhaps TRBD1 as D (6 bases). This CDR3 has 14 residues. Germline CDR1 is LNHDA and CDR2 is SQIVND (reference sequence). V dropped 1 base and J dropped 2 bases, with 8 bases sitting between them. CDR3 residues: CASSIVQGNYGYTF. Written as DNA, the CDR3 is TGTGCCAGTAGTATAGTGCAGGGGAACTATGGCTACACCTTC.